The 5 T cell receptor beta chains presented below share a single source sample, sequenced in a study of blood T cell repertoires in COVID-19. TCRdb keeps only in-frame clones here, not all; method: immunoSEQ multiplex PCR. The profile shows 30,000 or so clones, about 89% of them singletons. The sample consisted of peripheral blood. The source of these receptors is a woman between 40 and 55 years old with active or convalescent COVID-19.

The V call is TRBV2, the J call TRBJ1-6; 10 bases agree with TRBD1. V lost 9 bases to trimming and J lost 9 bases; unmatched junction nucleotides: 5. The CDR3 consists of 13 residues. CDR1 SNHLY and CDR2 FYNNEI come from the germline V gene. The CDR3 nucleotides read TGTGCCAGTCGGACAGGGGGTACTTCACCCCTCCACTTT. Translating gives CASRTGGTSPLHF.

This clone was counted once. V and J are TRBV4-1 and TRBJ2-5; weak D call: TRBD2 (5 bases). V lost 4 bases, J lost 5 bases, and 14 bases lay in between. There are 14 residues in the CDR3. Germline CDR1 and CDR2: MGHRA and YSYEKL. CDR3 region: CASSLMDFVETQYF. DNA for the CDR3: TGCGCCAGCAGCCTAATGGACTTCGTCGAGACCCAGTACTTC.

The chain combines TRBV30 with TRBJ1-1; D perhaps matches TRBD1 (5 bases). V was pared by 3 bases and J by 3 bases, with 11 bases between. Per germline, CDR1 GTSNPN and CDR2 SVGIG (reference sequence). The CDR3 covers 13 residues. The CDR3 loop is CAWSPQVDTEAFF. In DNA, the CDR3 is TGTGCCTGGAGCCCACAGGTAGACACTGAAGCTTTCTTT.

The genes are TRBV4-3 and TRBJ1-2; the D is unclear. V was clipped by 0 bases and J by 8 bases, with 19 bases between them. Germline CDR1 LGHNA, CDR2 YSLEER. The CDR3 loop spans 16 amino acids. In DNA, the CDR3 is TGCGCCAGCAGCCAAGATTTTCCCAGGCTCTTGAGCGGCTACACCTTC. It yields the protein CASSQDFPRLLSGYTF.

The DNA of the CDR3 is TGTGCCAGCAGCTTTAGCCCAGCGACCAATGAGCAGTTCTTC. Its translation: CASSFSPATNEQFF. V and J are TRBV7-2 and TRBJ2-1; no firm D call. Trimming took off 3 bases at V and 6 bases at J, with 12 bases between the two ends. The CDR3 is 14 amino acids. Germline V gene lookup returns CDR1 SGHTA and CDR2 FQGNSA.